This record looks at one TCR beta chain sequence and its context. The target antigen is unknown. This specimen comes from a study of shared clonotypes between healthy human individuals. Study-level points and caveats: Lower generation probabilities were found for non-shared clonotypes than for those shared by all four donors.

Germline CDR1 SGDLS, CDR2 YYNGEE. The CDR3 has 16 amino acids. Trimming removed 0 bases from V and 0 bases from J, with 9 bases in between. This was a deep-level run. Sorted-subset replicate PCR reactions were performed with roughly 200 ng DNA, corresponding to roughly 30,000 T cell genomes. The data were produced by immunoSEQ multiplex PCR, yet TCRdb's version contains in-frame clones alone and is incomplete. The sample records some 1,400,000 clones, roughly 96% being singletons. Sequenced input: naive CD4+ T cells sorted from blood. Subset of the sample: CD45RA+ positively selected. The V gene is TRBV9, the J gene TRBJ1-4; D gene unclear. The receptor was derived from a young man in good health. CDR3 amino acids: CASSVEERATNEKLFF. The CDR3 DNA reads as TGTGCCAGCAGCGTAGAGGAGAGGGCAACTAATGAAAAACTGTTTTTT.